This is a list of T cell receptor beta chains from one sample in a study of memory CD4+ T cells and cytomegalovirus serostatus. Here immunoSEQ multiplex PCR was the method, and the copy in TCRdb shows in-frame clones only, minus some. The sample lists over 35,000 clones; about 73% were seen once. The sample comprised memory CD4+ T cells from blood. These receptors all stem from an adult in good health and CMV-seronegative. Both conserved end residues are part of each CDR3. Each record gives: clone size, D gene, J gene, V gene, CDR3 DNA, CDR3 protein. The D gene is left open where the match is weak. Some rows have no size entry. The others give once, few or many, or a class for an expanded clone.

clone_size: NA
d_call: NA
j_call: TRBJ2-1
v_call: TRBV11-2
cdr3_nt: TGTGCCAGCAGCAAATACCGGGGGAAGGGCGGGGGCTCTGACAATGAGCAGTTCTTC
cdr3_aa: CASSKYRGKGGGSDNEQFF

clone_size: NA
d_call: NA
j_call: TRBJ1-2
v_call: TRBV7-2
cdr3_nt: TGTGCCAGCCGGGGGGCAAGTTATGGCTACACCTTC
cdr3_aa: CASRGASYGYTF

clone_size: NA
d_call: TRBD2
j_call: TRBJ2-1
v_call: TRBV18
cdr3_nt: TGTGCCAGCTCACCACCCCTCGCGGGGGGCTATGAGCAGTTCTTC
cdr3_aa: CASSPPLAGGYEQFF

clone_size: NA
d_call: NA
j_call: TRBJ1-2
v_call: TRBV5-1
cdr3_nt: TGCGCCAGCAGCTTTAGAGGGGACCGCAAGGGCTACACCTTC
cdr3_aa: CASSFRGDRKGYTF

clone_size: NA
d_call: TRBD1
j_call: TRBJ1-3
v_call: TRBV28
cdr3_nt: TGTGCCAGCAGTTCCCCCCGGACAGGGGCTGGAAACACCATATATTTT
cdr3_aa: CASSSPRTGAGNTIYF

clone_size: few
d_call: NA
j_call: TRBJ1-5
v_call: TRBV5-4
cdr3_nt: TGTGCCAGCAGCTTTATGGGGGGCCAAGGGCCCCAGCATTTT
cdr3_aa: CASSFMGGQGPQHF

clone_size: few
d_call: NA
j_call: TRBJ1-5
v_call: TRBV4-3
cdr3_nt: TGCGCCAGCAGCCGTCGATTAGATCAGCCCCAGCATTTT
cdr3_aa: CASSRRLDQPQHF

clone_size: NA
d_call: TRBD1
j_call: TRBJ2-7
v_call: TRBV5-4
cdr3_nt: TGTGCCAGCAGTCCGGACAGGGGCTCCTACGAGCAGTACTTC
cdr3_aa: CASSPDRGSYEQYF

clone_size: NA
d_call: NA
j_call: TRBJ2-7
v_call: TRBV19
cdr3_nt: TGTGCCAGTAGTCCCGGATCGGCCTCCTACGAGCAGTACTTC
cdr3_aa: CASSPGSASYEQYF

clone_size: NA
d_call: NA
j_call: TRBJ2-7
v_call: TRBV5-1
cdr3_nt: TGCGCCAGCAGCGGGGGTGGAGGGTTAGCCTCCTACGAGCAGTACTTC
cdr3_aa: CASSGGGGLASYEQYF

clone_size: NA
d_call: NA
j_call: TRBJ2-7
v_call: TRBV4-1
cdr3_nt: TGCGCCAGCAGCTCCCACGTTAGCAGCTCCTACGAGCAGTACTTC
cdr3_aa: CASSSHVSSSYEQYF

clone_size: NA
d_call: TRBD1
j_call: TRBJ1-2
v_call: TRBV25-1
cdr3_nt: TGTGCCAGCAGTGAGGCGGGACAGCGAAATGGCTACACCTTC
cdr3_aa: CASSEAGQRNGYTF

clone_size: NA
d_call: TRBD1
j_call: TRBJ1-2
v_call: TRBV5-6
cdr3_nt: TGTGCCAGCAGCCTTGGGAACAGGGGGAACTATGGCTACACCTTC
cdr3_aa: CASSLGNRGNYGYTF

clone_size: NA
d_call: NA
j_call: TRBJ1-2
v_call: TRBV28
cdr3_nt: TGTGCCAGCAGTTTATATTGGGAGGCTGGCTACACCTTC
cdr3_aa: CASSLYWEAGYTF